These 5 T cell receptor beta chains came from one sample sequenced in a study of OX40 agonist ivuxolimab in advanced cancers. Using immunoSEQ multiplex PCR, the repertoire was profiled, and TCRdb retains in-frame clones only, with some absent. Here the sample spans about 80,000 clones, approximately 94% being singletons. The sequenced sample was CD4+ or CD8+ T cells sorted from blood, obtained in a trial of the OX40 agonist ivuxolimab. All receptors derive from an adult with an advanced solid tumor such as melanoma, head and neck, liver or kidney cancer.

In nucleotides, the CDR3 is TGTGCCAGCAGCTTGATACGGACCGGGGAGCTGTTTTTT. This sequence encodes CASSLIRTGELFF. V is TRBV5-4 and J is TRBJ2-2, with D unresolved. V lost 1 base and J 5 bases, leaving 6 bases between the germline ends. The CDR3 runs 13 residues. CDR1 and CDR2 from the germline V gene are SGHNT and YYREEE (reference sequence).

The chain recombines TRBV7-2 with TRBJ2-1, with TRBD1 as a possible D gene (8 bases). CDR1 is SGHTA, CDR2 FQGNSA, per germline. V gave up 5 bases and J gave up 14 bases, with 16 bases separating them. The CDR3 has 12 residues. CDR3 loop: CASSTGGRGKFF. The CDR3 nucleotides are TGTGCCAGCAGCACAGGGGGGAGGGGGAAGTTCTTC. Variable domain in full (rest from reference TRBV7-2 and TRBJ2-1): GAGVSQSPSNKVTEKGKDVELRCDPISGHTALYWYRQSLGQGLEFLIYFQGNSAPDKSGLPSDRFSAERTGGSVSTLTIQRTQQEDSAVYLCASSTGGRGKFFGPGTRLTVL.

The J gene is TRBJ2-6, the V gene TRBV5-1; 9 nucleotides align to TRBD2. Trimming at V came to 1 base and at J to 0 bases, leaving 2 bases not matched to a gene. CDR3 length: 17 residues. Germline CDR1 and CDR2: SGHRS and YFSETQ. Here the CDR3 DNA reads TGCGCCAGCAGCTTGCTAGCGGGGACCTCTGGGGCCAACGTCCTGACTTTC. This sequence encodes CASSLLAGTSGANVLTF.

The CDR3 sequence is CASSERTAANYGYTF. The CDR3, as DNA: TGTGCCAGCAGCGAAAGGACAGCAGCTAACTATGGCTACACCTTC. The gene calls are TRBV5-4 and TRBJ1-2; TRBD1 is a possible D gene (6 bases). This CDR3 is 15 amino acids long. Germline-derived CDR1 and CDR2 are SGHNT and YYREEE (reference sequence). V lost 4 bases to trimming and J lost 0 bases, with 13 bases between them.

The chain carries TRBV7-3 and TRBJ1-6, with TRBD1 identical over 8 bases. The J segment lost 7 bases and the V segment lost 2 bases, leaving 4 bases of the junction unmatched. The CDR3 length is 15 residues. Germline assignment: CDR1 SGHTA and CDR2 FQGTGA. The DNA of the CDR3 is TGTGCCAGCAGCTTACAGGGGGCGTTGAATTCACCCCTCCACTTT. It is translated as CASSLQGALNSPLHF.